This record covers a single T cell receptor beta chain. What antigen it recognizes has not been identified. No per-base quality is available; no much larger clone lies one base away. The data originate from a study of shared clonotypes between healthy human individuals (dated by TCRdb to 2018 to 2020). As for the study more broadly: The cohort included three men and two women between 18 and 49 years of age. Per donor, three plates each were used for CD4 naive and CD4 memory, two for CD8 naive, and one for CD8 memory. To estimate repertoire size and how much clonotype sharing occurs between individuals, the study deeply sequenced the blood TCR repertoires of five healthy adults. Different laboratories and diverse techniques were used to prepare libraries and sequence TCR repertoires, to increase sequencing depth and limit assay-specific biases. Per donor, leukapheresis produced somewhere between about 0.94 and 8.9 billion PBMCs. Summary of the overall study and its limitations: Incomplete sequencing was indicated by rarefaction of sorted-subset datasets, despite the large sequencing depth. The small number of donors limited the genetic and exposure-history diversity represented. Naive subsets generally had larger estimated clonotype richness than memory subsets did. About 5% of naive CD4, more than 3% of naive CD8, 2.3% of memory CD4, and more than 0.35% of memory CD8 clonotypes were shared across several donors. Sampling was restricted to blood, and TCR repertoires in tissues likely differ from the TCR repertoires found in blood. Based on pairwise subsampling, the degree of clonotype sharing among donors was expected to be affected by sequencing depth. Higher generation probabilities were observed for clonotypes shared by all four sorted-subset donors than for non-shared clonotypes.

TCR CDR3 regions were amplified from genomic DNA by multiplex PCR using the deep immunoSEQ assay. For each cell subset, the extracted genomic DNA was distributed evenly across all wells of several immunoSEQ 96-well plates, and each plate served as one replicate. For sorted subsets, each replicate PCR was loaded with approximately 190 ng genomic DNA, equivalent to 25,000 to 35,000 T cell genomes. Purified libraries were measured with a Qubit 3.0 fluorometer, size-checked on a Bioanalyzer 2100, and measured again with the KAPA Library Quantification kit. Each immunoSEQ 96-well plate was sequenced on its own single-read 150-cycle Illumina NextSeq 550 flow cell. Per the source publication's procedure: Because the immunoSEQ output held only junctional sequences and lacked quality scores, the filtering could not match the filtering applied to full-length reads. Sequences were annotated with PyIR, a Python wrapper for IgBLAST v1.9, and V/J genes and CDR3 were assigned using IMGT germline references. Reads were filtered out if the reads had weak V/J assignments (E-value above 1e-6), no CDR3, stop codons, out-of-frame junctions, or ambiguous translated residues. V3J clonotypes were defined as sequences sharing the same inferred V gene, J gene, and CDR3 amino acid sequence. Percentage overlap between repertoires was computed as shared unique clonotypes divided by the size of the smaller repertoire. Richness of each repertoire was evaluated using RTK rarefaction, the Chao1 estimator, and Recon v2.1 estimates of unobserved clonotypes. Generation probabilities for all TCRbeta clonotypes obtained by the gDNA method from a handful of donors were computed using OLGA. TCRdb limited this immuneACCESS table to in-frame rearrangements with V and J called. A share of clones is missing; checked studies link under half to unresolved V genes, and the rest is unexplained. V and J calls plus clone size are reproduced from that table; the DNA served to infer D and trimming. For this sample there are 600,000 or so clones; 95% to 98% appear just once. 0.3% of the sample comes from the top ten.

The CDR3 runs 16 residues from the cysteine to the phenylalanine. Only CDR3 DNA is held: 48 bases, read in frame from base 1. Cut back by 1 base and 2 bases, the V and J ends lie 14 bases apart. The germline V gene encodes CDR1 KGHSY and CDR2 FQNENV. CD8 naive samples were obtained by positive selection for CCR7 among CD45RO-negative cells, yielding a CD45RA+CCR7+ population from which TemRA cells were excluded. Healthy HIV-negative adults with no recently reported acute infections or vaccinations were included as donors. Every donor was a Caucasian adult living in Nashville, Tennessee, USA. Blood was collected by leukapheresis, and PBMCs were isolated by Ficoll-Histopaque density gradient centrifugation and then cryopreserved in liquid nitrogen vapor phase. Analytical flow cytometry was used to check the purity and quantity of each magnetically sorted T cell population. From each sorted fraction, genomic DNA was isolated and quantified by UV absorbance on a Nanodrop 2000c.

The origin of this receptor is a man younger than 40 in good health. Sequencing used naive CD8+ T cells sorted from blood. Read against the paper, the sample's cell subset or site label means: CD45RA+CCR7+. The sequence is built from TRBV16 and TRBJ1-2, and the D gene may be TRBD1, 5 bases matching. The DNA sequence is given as TGTGCCAGCAGCCAATGGGAGGGGACGGAAAACTATGGCTACACCTTC. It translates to CASSQWEGTENYGYTF.